The rows below give T cell receptor beta chains drawn from one sample of a study of blood T cells in healthy people across ages. TCRdb re-called the 5' RACE reads through MiXCR, storing one row per CDR3 protein. The table has around 1,600,000 distinct CDR3 sequences, less than 45% seen once; the top ten hold over 3.5%. The sequenced sample consisted of blood. These receptors all come from a woman aged 18 to 35 in good health. The conserved cysteine and the conserved F or W are not part of the CDR3 here. Each record gives: CDR3 length, D gene, clone size, V gene, CDR3 protein. A D gene is named only where the DNA matches it firmly. Only part of the rows carry a size: once, few, many, or a class if the clone is expanded.

12,NA,few,TRBV4-3,ASSQEAYTGELF
16,NA,few,TRBV28,ASSFRPRTGVTIGTQY
10,NA,NA,TRBV29-1,SARDVDEKLF
13,NA,NA,TRBV6-5,ASSFQGGSQETQY
13,NA,many,TRBV7-8,ASSLVGGARGEQY
14,TRBD1,few,TRBV4-3,ASSSGQGGLNTEAF
10,NA,NA,TRBV5-6,ASSLAMGRQF
14,NA,NA,TRBV3-1,ASSQDSGAHYNEQF
15,NA,NA,TRBV21-1,ASSGARWGPVTGELF
7,NA,NA,TRBV20-1,SPDHTQY
13,NA,few,TRBV2,ASSGSSVSSYEQY
14,TRBD1,few,TRBV7-9,ASSDTGTGKNTEAF
13,NA,NA,TRBV12-3/TRBV12-4,ASRASAQGHYEQY
15,TRBD2,NA,TRBV7-2,ASSLEASGRSYNEQY
14,TRBD2,NA,TRBV15,ATSSGSGVSTDTQY
12,NA,NA,TRBV20-1,SASLGISLYEQY
13,NA,NA,TRBV6-1,ASSERLGGTRDLF
12,NA,NA,TRBV12-3/TRBV12-4,ASSFFLVQETQY
11,NA,NA,TRBV27,ASSLWPDGGYT
13,TRBD1,few,TRBV20-1,SASHDRAGANVLT
12,NA,few,TRBV7-8,ASSWTATNYGYT
13,NA,few,TRBV4-1,ASSPPGDVYNEQF
12,TRBD1,few,TRBV4-3,ASSPQGRATEAF
15,NA,NA,TRBV20-1,SARDLRKGGMNTEAF
16,NA,NA,TRBV3-1,ASSHQIGRNLAKNIQY
13,TRBD1,few,TRBV2,ASSQPGQVNQPQH
13,TRBD1,NA,TRBV3-1,ASSQGTGWDQPQH
12,NA,few,TRBV27,ASSFQETTGELF
13,NA,NA,TRBV27,ASSLNWQVNSPLH
12,TRBD2,NA,TRBV10-3,ASEQGLALNEQF
14,NA,NA,TRBV14,ASSQDYIPGRTTQY
13,NA,NA,TRBV3-1,ASSQGVANTGELF
11,NA,NA,TRBV4-3,ASRPTGMGGYT
12,NA,NA,TRBV13,ASSWGLLAYEQY
14,TRBD2,few,TRBV5-1,ASSLVQREFSYEQY
12,NA,few,TRBV6-6,ASSWGAGIDGQY
9,NA,NA,TRBV29-1,SVRGVAEAF
13,TRBD2,NA,TRBV6-1,ASKPQTSGGNEQF
13,TRBD1,NA,TRBV7-9,ASSTGQGFFSPLH
8,NA,NA,TRBV20-1,SASVVEQY
15,NA,NA,TRBV12-3/TRBV12-4,ASSAVQTYTSRREQY
13,NA,once,TRBV7-2,ASSSAFSGANVLT
12,NA,NA,TRBV18,ASSPGEGSYGYT
13,TRBD1,NA,TRBV18,ASSPLGQGGETQY
13,NA,NA,TRBV10-3,AISGGLRAEETQY
11,NA,few,TRBV18,ASSPNRVDTQY
15,NA,NA,TRBV27,ASSYDRSSSYSSPLH
14,TRBD1,NA,TRBV9,ASSVYGQGGTYEQY
10,TRBD1,many,TRBV12-3/TRBV12-4,ASRGTGGEQY
14,NA,NA,TRBV4-1,ASSQGLTGGYEKLF
10,TRBD1,NA,TRBV6-2/TRBV6-3,ASSLKDRGFT
12,NA,few,TRBV6-6,ASSSGPGEATQY
14,NA,NA,TRBV7-2,ASSGTVGVVYNEQF
12,NA,few,TRBV5-6,ASSDTGQSETQY
11,NA,few,TRBV10-3,AISESRGRGYT